The clone carrying this T cell receptor beta chain has a count of ten or more. Time point of the sample: pre-sensitization, week 0. Treatment meaning: therapeutic diphenylcyclopropenone sensitization with weekly scalp DPC. Donors, patients with alopecia ranging from 18 to 70 years old and judged suitable for DPC, provided samples. Before extraction, the whole blood was not fractionated, and total RNA was taken from it. The library tagged individual cDNA molecules with unique molecular identifiers. TCRdb itself ran the RACE reads through MiXCR, one entry per CDR3 protein. The sample lists more than 80,000 distinct CDR3 sequences; around 10% were seen once. These data originate in a study of human T cells and chemical hapten exposure. Germline V gene lookup returns CDR1 SGHVS and CDR2 FNYEAQ. CDR3 length equals 15 residues. The V end was cut by 1 base, the J end by 3 bases, with 10 bases between.

The J gene is TRBJ1-5, the V gene TRBV7-6; D possibly corresponds to TRBD1 (5 bases). This TCR came from a woman in her 50s with alopecia areata. Some clones in this sample may be carry-over from other donors' samples. The sample consisted of whole blood, taken in connection with sensitization to the hapten diphenylcyclopropenone (DPC). The CDR3, as DNA: TGTGCCAGCAGCTTAGTGTCAGGGTTCAATCAGCCCCAGCATTTT. Its protein is CASSLVSGFNQPQHF.